Presented here are 24 T cell receptor beta chains from one specimen sequenced in a study of control samples from healthy donors and cancer patients. Profiled with immunoSEQ multiplex PCR; TCRdb holds only in-frame clones, not every one. The sample contains 100,000 to 120,000 clones, around 89% of which appear only once. Sample: PBMCs. Receptors were obtained from a woman aged 55 to 70 with lung cancer.

The table lists this clone with a few counts. The chain recombines TRBV7-9 with TRBJ1-5; TRBD1 matches 8 bases. V lost 5 bases and J lost 5; bases outside the gene matches: 5. This CDR3 is 14 amino acids long. Germline CDR1 and CDR2: SEHNR and FQNEAQ (reference sequence). CDR3 region: CASSHIQGDQPQHF. The CDR3 nucleotides are TGTGCCAGCAGCCACATACAGGGGGATCAGCCCCAGCATTTT.

This chain connects TRBV2 to TRBJ1-1; D is possibly TRBD1 (6 bases). V was cut by 3 bases and J by 5 bases, with 16 bases left in between. The CDR3 consists of 15 residues. Germline V gene data show CDR1 as SNHLY and CDR2 as FYNNEI. Here the CDR3 reads CASSDGQGPLTEAFF. The CDR3 nucleotides are TGTGCCAGCAGTGATGGGCAGGGGCCCTTGACTGAAGCTTTCTTT. Filled out from reference TRBV2 and TRBJ1-1, the complete variable domain reads EPEVTQTPSHQVTQMGQEVILRCVPISNHLYFYWYRQILGQKVEFLVSFYNNEISEKSEIFDDQFSVERPDGSNFTLKIRSTKLEDSAMYFCASSDGQGPLTEAFFGQGTRLTVV.

The chain is built from TRBV28 and TRBJ1-1; unclear D gene. Germline lookup yields CDR1 MDHEN and CDR2 SYDVKM. V lost 4 bases to trimming and J lost 0 bases, with 12 bases between them. This CDR3 has 15 amino acids. The CDR3 protein is CASSSMGRVNTEAFF. The CDR3 DNA is TGTGCCAGCAGTTCTATGGGGAGGGTGAACACTGAAGCTTTCTTT.

The chain recombines TRBV6-2 or TRBV6-3 with TRBJ2-6; weak D call: TRBD1 (6 bases). V was pared by 2 bases and J by 0 bases, with 23 bases between. This CDR3 contains 21 residues. Germline-derived CDR1 and CDR2 are MNHEY and SVGEGT. CDR3 sequence: CASSYGAGDIFAASGANVLTF. The CDR3 DNA follows: TGTGCCAGCAGTTACGGGGCAGGGGACATCTTTGCCGCCTCTGGGGCCAACGTCCTGACTTTC.

The genes are TRBV9 and TRBJ2-1, with unresolved D. Germline values: CDR1 SGDLS, CDR2 YYNGEE. CDR3 size: 13 residues. Trimming left V 2 bases short and J 2 bases short, with 5 bases between. The CDR3 sequence is CASSVGTYNEQFF. The DNA for the CDR3 is TGTGCCAGCAGCGTCGGAACCTACAATGAGCAGTTCTTC.

The chain carries TRBV2 and TRBJ1-5, with 7 nucleotides matching TRBD1. Germline CDR1 is SNHLY and CDR2 is FYNNEI. V dropped 6 bases and J dropped 0; count of bases not matched to a gene: 2. The CDR3 is 14 amino acids. The CDR3 DNA is TGTGCCAGCAGGCAGGGGGTTAGCAATCAGCCCCAGCATTTT. Translating it yields CASRQGVSNQPQHF.

The V call is TRBV19, the J call TRBJ1-4; 7 bases align to TRBD1. Trimming cost V 6 bases and J 3 bases; bases outside gene matches: 7. CDR3 length: 15 residues. Per the germline V gene, CDR1 is LNHDA and CDR2 is SQIVND (reference sequence). The CDR3 loop is CASRPDRVPNEKLFF. In DNA form, the CDR3 reads TGTGCCAGTAGGCCCGACAGGGTCCCTAATGAAAAACTGTTTTTT.

V is TRBV4-2 and J is TRBJ1-5; D remains ambiguous. Germline loops: CDR1 LGHNA, CDR2 YNFKEQ. The CDR3 consists of 14 residues. Trimming removed 1 base at V and 4 bases at J, with 8 bases between. The CDR3 nucleotides are TGTGCCAGCAGCCAAGGGTGGGGAAATCAGCCCCAGCATTTT. Translating it yields CASSQGWGNQPQHF.

The chain uses TRBV18 and TRBJ1-4, with TRBD1 identical over 9 bases. V lost 5 bases to trimming and J lost 8 bases; unmatched junction nucleotides: 6. The CDR3 has 14 residues. Germline loops: CDR1 KGHSH, CDR2 LQKENI. CDR3 residues: CASSAGQGGEKLFF. As DNA, the CDR3 is TGTGCCAGCTCAGCGGGACAGGGAGGAGAAAAACTGTTTTTT.

The chain carries TRBV5-1 and TRBJ2-7; unclear D gene. The germline V gene has CDR1 SGHRS and CDR2 YFSETQ. The CDR3 has 13 residues. The V end lost 0 bases, the J end lost 6 bases, and 10 bases lay between the germline ends. DNA of the CDR3: TGCGCCAGCAGCTTGGGATCGACGGGCGAGCAGTACTTC. It encodes CASSLGSTGEQYF.

This clone has just one count. The gene calls are TRBV10-3 and TRBJ2-3, with D possibly being TRBD1 (5 bases). Trimming removed 11 bases from V and 2 bases from J, with 14 bases in between. The CDR3 spans 13 residues. The germline CDR1 and CDR2 sequences are ENHRY and SYGVKD. Here the CDR3 DNA reads TGTGCCCTTCGAAGGGGCATCACAGATACGCAGTATTTT. Protein product: CALRRGITDTQYF.

The sample holds one count of this clone. The CDR3 here is CASSQGSGILYNSPLHF. The CDR3, as DNA: TGTGCCAGCAGCCAAGGGTCAGGAATACTCTATAATTCACCCCTCCACTTT. The V gene is TRBV3-1 (or the pseudogene TRBV3-2), the J gene TRBJ1-6; no definite D call. CDR1 and CDR2 from the germline V gene are LGHDT and YNNKEL (reference sequence). Trimming shortened V by 1 base and J by 3 bases, and 13 bases separated the two germline ends. There are 17 residues in the CDR3.

This clone is a singleton in its sample. This chain uses TRBV7-3 with TRBJ2-3; D is possibly TRBD1 or TRBD2 (6 bases each). The CDR3 spans 16 residues. CDR1 is SGHTA, CDR2 FQGTGA, per germline. The ends were cut back, 5 bases at V and 0 bases at J, with 15 bases in the middle. CDR3 in DNA: TGTGCCAGCAGCGTAAGAGGGGGGTTGAGCACAGATACGCAGTATTTT. Protein sequence: CASSVRGGLSTDTQYF.

The chain joins TRBV6-6 to TRBJ2-1; 12 bases map to TRBD2. Losses at the gene ends were 5 bases for V and 9 bases for J; bases not matched to a gene: 14. This CDR3 spans 17 amino acids. CDR1 is MNHNY, CDR2 SVGAGI, per germline (reference sequence). The CDR3 sequence is CASSPGNLAGGPGEQFF. CDR3 DNA sequence: TGTGCCAGCAGTCCTGGTAATCTAGCGGGAGGGCCAGGTGAGCAGTTCTTC.

This chain uses TRBV7-9 with TRBJ2-7, with TRBD1 matching 10 bases. This CDR3 comprises 15 residues. Germline CDR1 reads SEHNR; CDR2 reads FQNEAQ (reference sequence). Trimming cost V 4 bases and J 0 bases; bases outside gene matches: 3. The CDR3 bases are TGTGCCAGCAGCTCGTGGGACAGGGGCTCCTACGAGCAGTACTTC. This codes for CASSSWDRGSYEQYF.

This clone turned up a few times. The chain recombines TRBV5-1 with TRBJ1-2; maybe TRBD1 (6 bases). CDR3 length: 15 amino acids. In germline, CDR1 is SGHRS, CDR2 YFSETQ. Trimming pared 2 bases from V and 0 bases from J, leaving 11 bases between. CDR3 DNA sequence: TGCGCCAGCAGCTTAACGGGGGCTGCTAACTATGGCTACACCTTC. It specifies CASSLTGAANYGYTF.

The chain combines TRBV27 with TRBJ1-2, with D uncertain. The CDR3 covers 15 residues. V lost 4 bases, J lost 8 bases, and 20 bases lay in between. Germline CDR1 is MNHEY and CDR2 is SMNVEV (reference sequence). The CDR3 bases are TGTGCCAGCAGTTCCCTCGCGACGTCCGATGGAGGCTACACCTTC. Translating gives CASSSLATSDGGYTF.

The chain links TRBV7-2 to TRBJ1-6; no reliable D call. The germline CDR1 and CDR2 sequences are SGHTA and FQGNSA. The germline V and J ends were trimmed by 0 bases and 2 bases, with 11 bases remaining between them. The CDR3 has 17 residues. As DNA, the CDR3 is TGTGCCAGCAGCTTAGCTGGAGCTAGGCCCTATAATTCACCCCTCCACTTT. Translation: CASSLAGARPYNSPLHF. Full variable domain (rest looked up from reference TRBV7-2 and TRBJ1-6): GAGVSQSPSNKVTEKGKDVELRCDPISGHTALYWYRQSLGQGLEFLIYFQGNSAPDKSGLPSDRFSAERTGGSVSTLTIQRTQQEDSAVYLCASSLAGARPYNSPLHFGNGTRLTVT.

The chain links TRBV5-4 to TRBJ2-1, with TRBD2 identical over 9 bases. Germline loops: CDR1 SGHNT, CDR2 YYREEE (reference sequence). Losses at the gene ends were 4 bases for V and 8 bases for J; bases not matched to a gene: 16. The CDR3 runs to 17 residues. The CDR3 sequence: CASSDVLAGIGVDEQFF. For the CDR3, the DNA is TGTGCCAGCAGCGACGTGCTAGCGGGGATTGGGGTCGATGAGCAGTTCTTC.

The chain employs TRBV27 and TRBJ1-5; the D is unclear. The CDR3 totals 14 residues. CDR1 is MNHEY and CDR2 is SMNVEV in the germline V gene (reference sequence). Trimming took off 3 bases at V and 5 bases at J, with 11 bases between the two ends. The CDR3 sequence is CASSFDGAYQPQHF. The CDR3 DNA reads as TGTGCCAGCAGTTTCGACGGAGCTTATCAGCCCCAGCATTTT.

The V and J genes are TRBV27 and TRBJ1-4; a possible D gene is TRBD1 (5 bases). This CDR3 spans 17 amino acids. Trimming shortened V by 2 bases and J by 2 bases, and 15 bases separated the two germline ends. Looked up from germline, CDR1 is MNHEY and CDR2 is SMNVEV (reference sequence). CDR3 bases: TGTGCCAGCAGTTTACGGCAGGGAGTTGCCACTAATGAAAAACTGTTTTTT. It translates to CASSLRQGVATNEKLFF.

This rearrangement joins TRBV5-6 to TRBJ2-1; D perhaps matches TRBD2 (6 bases). CDR3 size: 15 residues. With 1 base removed from V and 5 bases from J, the gap between germline ends came to 13 bases. Germline loops: CDR1 SGHDT, CDR2 YYEEEE. CDR3 bases: TGTGCCAGCAGCTTGCGGGGGAGAGGAAACAATGAGCAGTTCTTC. This translates into CASSLRGRGNNEQFF.

V gene TRBV19 combines with J gene TRBJ1-6; D unresolved. The CDR3 runs 13 residues. Trimming left V 10 bases short and J 5 bases short, with 12 bases between. Germline V gene sequence: CDR1 LNHDA, CDR2 SQIVND (reference sequence). This CDR3 is CATSGIDNSPLHF. The CDR3 coding sequence is TGTGCCACCTCCGGGATCGATAATTCACCCCTCCACTTT.

The chain recombines TRBV4-1 with TRBJ1-3, with D possibly matching TRBD1 (6 bases). V shed 5 bases and J shed 2 bases, with 13 bases lying between them. Germline lookup yields CDR1 MGHRA and CDR2 YSYEKL. CDR3 length equals 15 residues. CDR3 amino acids: CASSATGTTGNTIYF. CDR3 coding DNA: TGCGCCAGCAGCGCAACAGGGACAACTGGAAACACCATATATTTT.